The clone carrying this TCR beta chain was detected a few times. The target antigen is unknown. The sample originates from a study of T cell repertoires in cytomegalovirus infection. Study-level background: Recently identified HLA-C-restricted CMV epitopes and well-studied HLA-B-restricted CMV epitopes were used by the study. A matching HLA type, together with CMV infection, was signaled by public TCR beta signatures. Points from the study as a whole: Pooled public TCR beta family frequency picked out CMV carriers with the relevant HLA. HLA-C-restricted CMV-specific TCR beta clonotypes prevailed in the ex vivo response.

The CDR3 length is 15 residues. Germline assignment: CDR1 MNHNS and CDR2 SASEGT. Trimming removed 1 base at V and 6 bases at J, with 13 bases between. TCRdb re-called the reads with MiXCR, one entry per CDR3 protein. The sample yields about 700,000 distinct CDR3 sequences, around 35% seen once. V gene TRBV6-1 combines with J gene TRBJ1-5, with D possibly being TRBD1 (6 bases). The TCR originated in a human donor in good health (CMV status not recorded). Some clones in this sample may be carry-over from other donors' samples. Material: cultured PBMCs, obtained from culture after CMV antigen stimulation. CDR3 nucleotide sequence: TGTGCCAGCAGTGAAGTGTGGGGGGCAGGTCAGCCCCAGCATTTT. Amino acids: CASSEVWGAGQPQHF.